This T cell receptor (beta chain) was retrieved from a study of early T cells in non-severe SARS-CoV-2 infection. Overall study: Sequencing input comprised bulk RNA from unsorted whole blood; chain pairing was not available. Study-wide results and caveats: Anti-spike CD8 specificities were favored by VDJdb matching, whose results missed private and CD4 specificities.

Each cDNA molecule carried a unique molecular identifier. In TCRdb, the 5' RACE reads were re-called with MiXCR into one record per CDR3 protein. Counted here are more than 85,000 distinct CDR3 sequences, around 13% occurring once; the ten biggest clones make up less than 4.5%. CDR1 is ENHRY, CDR2 SYGVKD, per germline. V lost 6 bases to trimming and J lost 0 bases, with 10 bases between them. CDR3 size: 14 residues. Comments on this clonotype: Antigen specificity is unknown.

The sequence derives from an adult who was a healthcare worker with PCR-confirmed SARS-CoV-2 infection or an uninfected control (not recorded which). The chain employs TRBV10-3 and TRBJ2-3; tentative D call: TRBD1 (6 bases). Sequencing was performed on whole blood, taken at baseline. The CDR3 protein is CAISPGASTDTQYF. CDR3 DNA sequence: TGTGCCATCAGCCCAGGGGCAAGCACAGATACGCAGTATTTT.